Here is one T cell receptor beta chain with its context. Its antigen is unknown. No clone much larger than this one lies a single base away; base qualities are absent. Library preparation employed bulk RNA-seq. The reads were generated on an Illumina HiSeq 2500. Regarding the original processing steps: For the separate targeted TCR-seq dataset, CDR3 sequences were extracted and quantified from raw reads using MiXCR version 2.1.5 with default parameters. The separate targeted TCR-seq dataset defined each TCR-beta clone by its combination of V gene, J gene and CDR3 sequence. In the separate targeted TCR-seq dataset, clones with fewer than three counts were removed, then only the 90% most strongly expressed clones per sample were retained. In the separate targeted TCR-seq dataset, Treg-Tconv overlap was calculated per tissue as the number of shared clones divided by the total number of Treg clones, multiplied by 100. TCRdb redid the processing of the public reads, applying fastp at Q25 and MiXCR, and retained in-frame beta chains. Entries that share a CDR3 protein sequence are merged under the most common genes and DNA. None of the V and J calls come from the authors' own analysis; TCRdb made them. The sample table shows about 3,500 distinct CDR3 sequences, and about 73% are seen once. Jointly, the top ten make up about 1.7% of the sample.

These data originate in a study of draining lymph node invasion in breast cancer (dated by TCRdb to between 2020 and 2021). A note on the overall study: Histology and cytokeratin immunohistochemistry were used to diagnose nodal metastasis, and EpCAM/CD45 flow cytometry was used to confirm the diagnosis. In a separate targeted assay, sorted memory regulatory T cells and memory conventional CD4 T cells were compared across breast cancer tissues by bulk TCR-beta CDR3 sequencing. In the separate targeted TCR sequencing, lymph nodes from five or six patients were covered, and primary tumors were sequenced for three of those patients. Each patient contributed matched non-invaded and tumor-invaded tumor-draining lymph nodes plus the primary tumor, profiled for both Treg and Tconv subsets.

The germline V gene (reference sequence) gives CDR1 as LNHDA and CDR2 as SQIVND. V gives up 3 bases and J gives up 5 bases, and the segment between their germline ends measures 14 bases. The CDR3 runs 15 residues from the cysteine to the phenylalanine. Only the CDR3 DNA stays, 45 bases, in frame from base 1. The study at large found these results: Data could not resolve whether Treg conversion occurred in a given organ or whether converted Tregs recirculated between nodes and tumor. Detection of some of the top 100 tumor clones in both invaded and non-invaded nodes suggests recirculation between tumor and draining nodes. Per tissue, roughly 12-25% of Treg TCRs were found to be shared with Tconvs, and this sharing was interpreted as suggesting peripheral Treg induction. In the targeted TCR-seq data, Tregs appeared more clonally expanded than Tconvs in all tissues, and both subsets were less diverse in tumor than lymph nodes. Tracking of the top-100 tumor clones could be carried out in just a couple of patients. Shared TCRs between Treg and Tconv subsets were considered suggestive but not proof of common clonal origin.

For memory conventional CD4 T cells, the sort was based on CD4+ CD45RA- CD25- cells. Whether a tumor-draining lymph node counted as invaded or non-invaded depended on the presence or absence of metastatic tumor cells. T cells were pre-enriched with a Miltenyi Pan T Cell isolation kit before staining and sorting. Immunohistochemistry for estrogen receptor, progesterone receptor, HER2 and Ki-67 was used to characterize primary tumors. Fresh surgical tissue was processed within a few hours after surgery by cutting into small fragments. Tissue fragments were enzymatically digested with Liberase TL plus DNase for 20 to 25 minutes and filtered through a 40-micrometer strainer. After DAPI live/dead staining, cells were sorted on a BD FACS Aria II at about 98-99% purity. Sorted cells were lysed in TCL buffer, and RNA was purified with a Norgen Single Cell RNA purification kit including DNase treatment.

The sequenced sample consisted of sorted memory CD4+ effector T cells from a lymph node. This specimen's cell subset or site label, interpreted: CD45RA-negative sorted CD4+ T cells (memory Tconv or effector/memory Treg). Here the chain combines TRBV19 and TRBJ1-5; a weak D assignment points to TRBD1 (5 bases agree). The source is a female donor with luminal breast cancer. The nucleotide sequence reads TGTGCCAGTAGTATGGGCTCAGGGTTTGATCAGCCCCAGCATTTT. Its protein reads: CASSMGSGFDQPQHF.